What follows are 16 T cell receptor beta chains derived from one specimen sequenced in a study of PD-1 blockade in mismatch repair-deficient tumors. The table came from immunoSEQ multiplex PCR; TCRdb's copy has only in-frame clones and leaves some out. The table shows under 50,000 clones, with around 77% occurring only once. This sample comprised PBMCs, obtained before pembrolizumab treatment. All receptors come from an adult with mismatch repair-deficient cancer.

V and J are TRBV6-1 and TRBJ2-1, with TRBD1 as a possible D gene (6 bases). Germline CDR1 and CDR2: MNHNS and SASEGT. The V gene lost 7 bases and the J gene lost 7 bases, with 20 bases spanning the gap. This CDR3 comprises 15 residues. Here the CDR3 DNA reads TGTGCCAGCAAGGGGGACCATAACTTACGAAATGAGCAGTTCTTC. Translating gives CASKGDHNLRNEQFF.

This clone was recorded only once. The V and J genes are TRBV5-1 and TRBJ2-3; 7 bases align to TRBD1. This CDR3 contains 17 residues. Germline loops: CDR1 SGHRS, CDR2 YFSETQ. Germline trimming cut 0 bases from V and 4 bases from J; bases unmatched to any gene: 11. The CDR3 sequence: CASSLAVGQGDPDTQYF. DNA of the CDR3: TGCGCCAGCAGCTTGGCAGTAGGGCAGGGGGACCCAGATACGCAGTATTTT.

The CDR3 bases are TGTGCCAGCAGGAAACTAGCGGGAGGGCCGACAGATACGCAGTATTTT. Its translation: CASRKLAGGPTDTQYF. This chain joins TRBV7-8 and TRBJ2-3, with 13 bases fitting TRBD2. The germline V gene has CDR1 SGHVS and CDR2 FQNEAQ. The CDR3 extends over 16 amino acids. Losses at the gene ends were 6 bases for V and 3 bases for J; bases not matched to a gene: 6.

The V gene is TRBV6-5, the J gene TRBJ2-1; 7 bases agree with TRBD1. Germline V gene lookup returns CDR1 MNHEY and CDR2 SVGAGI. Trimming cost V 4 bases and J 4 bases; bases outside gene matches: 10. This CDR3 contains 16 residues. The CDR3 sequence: CASSLFAGTAYNEQFF. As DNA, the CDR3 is TGTGCCAGCAGTTTATTCGCCGGGACAGCGTACAATGAGCAGTTCTTC.

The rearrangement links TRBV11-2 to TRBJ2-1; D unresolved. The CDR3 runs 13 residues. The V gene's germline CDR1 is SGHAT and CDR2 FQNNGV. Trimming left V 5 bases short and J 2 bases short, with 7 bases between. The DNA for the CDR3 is TGTGCCAGCAGCCCCACTCCCTACAATGAGCAGTTCTTC. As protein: CASSPTPYNEQFF. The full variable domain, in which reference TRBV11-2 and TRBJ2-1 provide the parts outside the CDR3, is EAGVAQSPRYKIIEKRQSVAFWCNPISGHATLYWYQQILGQGPKLLIQFQNNGVVDDSQLPKDRFSAERLKGVDSTLKIQPAKLEDSAVYLCASSPTPYNEQFFGPGTRLTVL.

In DNA form, the CDR3 reads TGCGCCAGCAGCGCAGGGACTAGCTCCAACACAGATACGCAGTATTTT. Translated: CASSAGTSSNTDTQYF. The V call is TRBV5-1, the J call TRBJ2-3; TRBD2 aligns across 9 bases. The germline V gene encodes CDR1 SGHRS and CDR2 YFSETQ. With V trimmed by 4 bases and J by 2 bases, 8 bases remained unmatched. This CDR3 has 16 residues.

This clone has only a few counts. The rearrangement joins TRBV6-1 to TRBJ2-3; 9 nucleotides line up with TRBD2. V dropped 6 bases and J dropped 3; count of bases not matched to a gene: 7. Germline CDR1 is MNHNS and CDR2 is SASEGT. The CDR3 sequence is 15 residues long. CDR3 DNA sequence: TGTGCCAGCAGAGATAGCGGGAGTATTACAGATACGCAGTATTTT. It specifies CASRDSGSITDTQYF.

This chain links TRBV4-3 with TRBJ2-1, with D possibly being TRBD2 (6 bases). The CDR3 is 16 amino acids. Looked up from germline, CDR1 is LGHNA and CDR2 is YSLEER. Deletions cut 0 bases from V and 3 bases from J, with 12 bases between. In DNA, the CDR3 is TGCGCCAGCAGCCAAGAATGGGACTTAGGCTACAATGAGCAGTTCTTC. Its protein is CASSQEWDLGYNEQFF.

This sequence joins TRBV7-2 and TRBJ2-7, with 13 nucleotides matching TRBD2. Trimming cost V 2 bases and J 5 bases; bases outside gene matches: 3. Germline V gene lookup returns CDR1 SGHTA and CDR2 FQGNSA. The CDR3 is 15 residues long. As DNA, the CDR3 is TGTGCCAGCAGCTTAACGGGACTAGCGGGAAACGAGCAGTACTTC. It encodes CASSLTGLAGNEQYF.

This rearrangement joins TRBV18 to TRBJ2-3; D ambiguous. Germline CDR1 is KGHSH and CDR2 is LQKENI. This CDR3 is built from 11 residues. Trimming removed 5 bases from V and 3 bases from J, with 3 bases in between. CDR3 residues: CASSWTDTQYF. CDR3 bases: TGTGCCAGCTCATGGACAGATACGCAGTATTTT.

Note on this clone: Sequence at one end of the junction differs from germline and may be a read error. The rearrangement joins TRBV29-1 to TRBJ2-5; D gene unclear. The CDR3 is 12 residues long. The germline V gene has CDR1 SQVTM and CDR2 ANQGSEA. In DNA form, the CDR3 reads TGCAGCGTCGAAGGGTTCCGGGAGACCCAGTACTTC. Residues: CSVEGFRETQYF.

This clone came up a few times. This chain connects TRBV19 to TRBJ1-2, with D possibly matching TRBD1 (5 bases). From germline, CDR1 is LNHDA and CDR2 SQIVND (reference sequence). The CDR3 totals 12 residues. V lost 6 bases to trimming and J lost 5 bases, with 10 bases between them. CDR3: CASRETVYGYTF. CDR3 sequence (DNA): TGTGCCAGTAGAGAGACAGTTTATGGCTACACCTTC.

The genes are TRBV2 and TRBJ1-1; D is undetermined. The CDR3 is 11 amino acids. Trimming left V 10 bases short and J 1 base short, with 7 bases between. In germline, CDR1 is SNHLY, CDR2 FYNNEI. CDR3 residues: CAIQENTEAFF. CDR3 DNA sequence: TGTGCCATTCAAGAGAACACTGAAGCTTTCTTT.

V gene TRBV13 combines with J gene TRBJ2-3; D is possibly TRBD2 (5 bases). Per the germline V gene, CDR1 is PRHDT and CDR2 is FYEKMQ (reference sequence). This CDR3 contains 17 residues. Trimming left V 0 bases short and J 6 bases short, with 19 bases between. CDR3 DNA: TGTGCCAGCAGCTTAGGTGGGAGACCACTCCCGACGGATACGCAGTATTTT. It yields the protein CASSLGGRPLPTDTQYF.

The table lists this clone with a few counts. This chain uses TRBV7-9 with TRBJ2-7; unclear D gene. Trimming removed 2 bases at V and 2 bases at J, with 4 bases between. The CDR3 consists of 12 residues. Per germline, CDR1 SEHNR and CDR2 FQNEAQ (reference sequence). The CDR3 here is CASSLSTYEQYF. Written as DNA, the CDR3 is TGTGCCAGCAGCTTATCTACCTACGAGCAGTACTTC.

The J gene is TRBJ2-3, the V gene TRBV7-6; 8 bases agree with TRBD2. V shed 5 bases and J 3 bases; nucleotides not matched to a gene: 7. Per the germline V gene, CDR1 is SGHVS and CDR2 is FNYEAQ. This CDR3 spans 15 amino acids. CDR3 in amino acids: CASSQSGSGTDTQYF. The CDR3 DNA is TGTGCCAGCAGCCAAAGCGGGAGTGGGACAGATACGCAGTATTTT.